Below, 5 T cell receptor beta chains from the same sample are listed, as sequenced in a study of blood T cell repertoires in COVID-19. Clones were sequenced by immunoSEQ multiplex PCR, and TCRdb holds only the in-frame ones, with some missing. The profile shows more than 120,000 clones, around nine tenths of them singletons. Sequenced input: peripheral blood. These TCRs come from a human donor in a cohort sampled during active COVID-19.

This chain joins TRBV6-5 and TRBJ2-2, with 7 bases identical to TRBD1. Germline CDR1 is MNHEY and CDR2 is SVGAGI. J was trimmed by 6 bases and V by 6 bases; bases with no gene match: 4. The CDR3 loop spans 13 amino acids. The CDR3 is CASRKDRAGELFF. For the CDR3, the DNA is TGTGCCAGCAGGAAAGACAGGGCCGGGGAGCTGTTTTTT.

V usage is TRBV5-4 and J usage is TRBJ2-5; D not resolved. The CDR3 is 13 residues long. CDR1 is SGHNT, CDR2 YYREEE, per germline (reference sequence). Between the trimmed V and J ends, which lost 0 bases and 1 base, there was a span of 4 bases. Here the CDR3 DNA reads TGTGCCAGCAGCTTGGAACTCCAAGAGACCCAGTACTTC. Protein product: CASSLELQETQYF.

The rearrangement links TRBV5-1 to TRBJ2-1; D uncertain. This CDR3 has 15 residues. Trimming left V 0 bases short and J 5 bases short, with 12 bases between. Germline V CDR1 and CDR2: SGHRS, YFSETQ. The CDR3 nucleotides are TGCGCCAGCAGCTTGGGATTGACTCCTGACAATGAGCAGTTCTTC. This codes for CASSLGLTPDNEQFF.

The table lists this clone with a few counts. The chain couples TRBV5-1 to TRBJ1-6; D ambiguous. V lost 2 bases and J lost 9, with 12 bases in between. The CDR3 runs to 14 residues. Looked up from germline, CDR1 is SGHRS and CDR2 is YFSETQ. Here the CDR3 reads CASSFDRRSSPLHF. The CDR3 nucleotides read TGCGCCAGCAGCTTCGACCGAAGGAGTTCACCCCTCCACTTT. Drawing the rest from reference TRBV5-1 and TRBJ1-6, the complete variable domain is KAGVTQTPRYLIKTRGQQVTLSCSPISGHRSVSWYQQTPGQGLQFLFEYFSETQRNKGNFPGRFSGRQFSNSRSEMNVSTLELGDSALYLCASSFDRRSSPLHFGNGTRLTVT.

The chain combines TRBV5-1 with TRBJ1-4; tentatively, D is TRBD1 (5 bases). V gave up 1 base and J gave up 8 bases, with 12 bases separating them. Per the germline V gene, CDR1 is SGHRS and CDR2 is YFSETQ. This CDR3 is built from 14 residues. This chain's CDR3 is CASSLIGVEEKLFF. CDR3 nucleotides: TGCGCCAGCAGCTTGATAGGGGTCGAAGAAAAACTGTTTTTT.